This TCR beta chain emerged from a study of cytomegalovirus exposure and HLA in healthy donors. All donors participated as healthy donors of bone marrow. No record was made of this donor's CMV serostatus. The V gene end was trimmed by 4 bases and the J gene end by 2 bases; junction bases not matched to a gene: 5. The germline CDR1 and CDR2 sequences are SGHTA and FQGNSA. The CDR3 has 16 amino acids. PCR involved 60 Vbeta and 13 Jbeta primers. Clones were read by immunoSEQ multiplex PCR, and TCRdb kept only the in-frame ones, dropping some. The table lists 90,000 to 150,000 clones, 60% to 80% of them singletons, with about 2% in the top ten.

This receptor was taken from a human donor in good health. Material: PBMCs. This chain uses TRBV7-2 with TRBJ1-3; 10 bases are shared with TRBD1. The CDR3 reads CASSSQTGGTGNTIYF. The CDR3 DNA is TGTGCCAGCAGCTCACAGACAGGGGGCACTGGAAACACCATATATTTT.